This TCR beta chain stems from a study of T cells in Graves' hyperthyroidism and ophthalmopathy. General study findings and limits: Peripheral blood also featured most of the thyroid clonotypes expanded above 0.001.

The source material, RNA transcripts, was used to amplify TCR beta CDR3 regions. The TCR CDR3 first-round RT-PCR relied on the HTBI primer set. TCRdb recomputed calls from the multiplex PCR reads with MiXCR, one row per CDR3 protein. The data hold roughly 660,000 distinct CDR3 sequences, with roughly 17% observed a single time. Diagnosis rested on symptoms, serum thyroxine and TRAb, thyroid ultrasound, and orbital computed tomography. PBMCs were collected from an approximately 10 ml volume of fresh peripheral blood. V was pared by 7 bases and J by 1 base, with 13 bases between. The CDR3 is made up of 14 amino acids. Germline CDR1 is MNHEY and CDR2 is SMNVEV (reference sequence). This clonotype was seen ten or more times. Its antigen is undetermined.

The sequencing sample was made of blood. This chain joins TRBV27 and TRBJ1-2, with D unresolved. The sequence was obtained from a man between 45 and 60 years old with Graves' hyperthyroidism. In DNA form, the CDR3 reads TGTGCCAGCAAAATTGACACCCTTAACTATGGCTACACCTTC. Amino acids: CASKIDTLNYGYTF.